The clone carrying this T cell receptor beta chain was recorded only once. This record belongs to a study of blood T cell repertoires in COVID-19. CDR3 length: 15 amino acids. V dropped 3 bases and J dropped 4; count of bases not matched to a gene: 5. Germline V lookup: CDR1 DFQATT, CDR2 SNEGSKA (reference sequence). Produced via immunoSEQ multiplex PCR; TCRdb's table is partial and in-frame only. The table lists roughly 220,000 clones, 70% to 90% of them singletons. Sequenced material: peripheral blood. V gene TRBV20-1 combines with J gene TRBJ2-1; 11 positions agree with TRBD2. The receptor comes from a man aged 45-65 years who had recovered from COVID-19. CDR3 bases: TGCAGTGCTAGTTGGGCTAGCGGGGGGTACAATGAGCAGTTCTTC. It is translated as CSASWASGGYNEQFF.